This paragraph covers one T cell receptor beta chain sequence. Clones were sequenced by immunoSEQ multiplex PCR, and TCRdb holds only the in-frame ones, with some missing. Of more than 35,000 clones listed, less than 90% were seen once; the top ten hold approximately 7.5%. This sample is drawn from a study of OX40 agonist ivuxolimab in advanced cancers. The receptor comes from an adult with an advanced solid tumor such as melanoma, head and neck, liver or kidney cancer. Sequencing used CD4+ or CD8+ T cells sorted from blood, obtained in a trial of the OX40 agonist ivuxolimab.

The CDR3 sequence: CASSLVVTPDEQYF. CDR3 sequence (DNA): TGTGCCAGCAGCTTGGTGGTGACCCCCGACGAGCAGTACTTC. This chain uses TRBV5-6 with TRBJ2-7; D gene unclear. Trimming took off 0 bases at V and 5 bases at J, with 12 bases between the two ends. The CDR3 has 14 residues. Germline assignment: CDR1 SGHDT and CDR2 YYEEEE.